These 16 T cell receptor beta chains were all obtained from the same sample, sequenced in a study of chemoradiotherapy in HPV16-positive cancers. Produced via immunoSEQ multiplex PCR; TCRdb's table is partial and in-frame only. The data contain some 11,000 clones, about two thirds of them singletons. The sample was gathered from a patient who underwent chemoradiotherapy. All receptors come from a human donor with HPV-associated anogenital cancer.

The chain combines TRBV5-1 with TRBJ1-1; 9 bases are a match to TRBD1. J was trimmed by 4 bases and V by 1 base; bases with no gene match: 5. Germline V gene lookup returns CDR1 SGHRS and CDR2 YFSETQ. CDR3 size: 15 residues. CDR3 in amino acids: CASSLLATGGTEAFF. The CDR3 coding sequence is TGCGCCAGCAGCTTGTTGGCGACAGGGGGCACTGAAGCTTTCTTT.

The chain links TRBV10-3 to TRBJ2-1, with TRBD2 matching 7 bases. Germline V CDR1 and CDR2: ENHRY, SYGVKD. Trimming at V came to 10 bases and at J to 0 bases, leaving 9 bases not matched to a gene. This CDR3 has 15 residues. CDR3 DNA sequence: TGTGCCACCTCTTTGTCTAGCGGCTCCTACAATGAGCAGTTCTTC. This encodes CATSLSSGSYNEQFF.

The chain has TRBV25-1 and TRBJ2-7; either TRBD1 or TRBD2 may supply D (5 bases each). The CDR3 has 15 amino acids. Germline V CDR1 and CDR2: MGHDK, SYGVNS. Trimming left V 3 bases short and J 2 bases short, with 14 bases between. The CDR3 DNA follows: TGTGCCAGCAGTGACGGGACGGTGATTACCTACGAGCAGTACTTC. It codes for CASSDGTVITYEQYF.

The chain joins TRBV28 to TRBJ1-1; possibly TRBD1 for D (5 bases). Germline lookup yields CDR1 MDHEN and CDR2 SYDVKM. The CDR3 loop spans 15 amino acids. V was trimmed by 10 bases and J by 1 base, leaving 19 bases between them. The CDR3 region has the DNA TGTGCCACTATTGGGGGGAGGGCGTCGAACACTGAAGCTTTCTTT. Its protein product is CATIGGRASNTEAFF.

This CDR3 is CASSQDPAGPYNEQFF. DNA for the CDR3: TGCGCCAGCAGCCAAGATCCAGCGGGACCCTACAATGAGCAGTTCTTC. The rearrangement joins TRBV4-3 to TRBJ2-1; TRBD2 agrees at 7 bases. This CDR3 has 16 residues. The germline CDR1 and CDR2 sequences are LGHNA and YSLEER. The V gene end was trimmed by 0 bases and the J gene end by 2 bases; junction bases not matched to a gene: 4.

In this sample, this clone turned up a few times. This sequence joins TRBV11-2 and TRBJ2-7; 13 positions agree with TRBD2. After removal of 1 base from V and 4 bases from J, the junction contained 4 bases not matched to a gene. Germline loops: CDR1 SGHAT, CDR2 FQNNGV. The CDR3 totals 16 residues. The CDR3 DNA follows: TGTGCCAGCAGCTTAGCAGGACTAGCGGGAGTGTACGAGCAGTACTTC. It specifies CASSLAGLAGVYEQYF. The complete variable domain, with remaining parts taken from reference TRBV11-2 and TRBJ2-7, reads EAGVAQSPRYKIIEKRQSVAFWCNPISGHATLYWYQQILGQGPKLLIQFQNNGVVDDSQLPKDRFSAERLKGVDSTLKIQPAKLEDSAVYLCASSLAGLAGVYEQYFGPGTRLTVT.

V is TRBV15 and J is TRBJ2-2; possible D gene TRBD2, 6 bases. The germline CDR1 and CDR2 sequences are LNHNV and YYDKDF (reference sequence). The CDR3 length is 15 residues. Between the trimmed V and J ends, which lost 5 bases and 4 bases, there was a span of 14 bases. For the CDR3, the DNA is TGTGCCACCAGCGCCGAGCGGGTAGGCACCGGGGAGCTGTTTTTT. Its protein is CATSAERVGTGELFF.

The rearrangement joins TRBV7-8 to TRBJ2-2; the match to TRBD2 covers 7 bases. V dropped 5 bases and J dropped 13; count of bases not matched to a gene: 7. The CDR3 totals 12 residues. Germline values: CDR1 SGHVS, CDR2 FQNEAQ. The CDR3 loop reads CASSLRGVGLFF. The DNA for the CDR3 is TGTGCCAGCAGCCTCCGGGGGGTGGGGCTGTTTTTT. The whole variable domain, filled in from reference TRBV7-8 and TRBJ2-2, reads GAGVSQSPRYKVAKRGQDVALRCDPISGHVSLFWYQQALGQGPEFLTYFQNEAQLDKSGLPSDRFFAERPEGSVSTLKIQRTQQEDSAVYLCASSLRGVGLFFGEGSRLTVL.

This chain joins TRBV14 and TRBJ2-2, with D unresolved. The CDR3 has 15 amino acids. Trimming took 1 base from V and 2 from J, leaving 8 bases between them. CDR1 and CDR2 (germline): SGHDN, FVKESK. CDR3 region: CASSQVSLNTGELFF. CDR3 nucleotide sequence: TGTGCCAGCAGCCAAGTCTCCCTCAACACCGGGGAGCTGTTTTTT.

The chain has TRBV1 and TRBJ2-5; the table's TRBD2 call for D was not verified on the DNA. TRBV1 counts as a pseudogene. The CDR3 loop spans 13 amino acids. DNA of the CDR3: TGCACCAGCAGACTAGTTTGGAAAGAGACCCAGTACTTC. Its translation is CTSRLVWKETQYF.

Written as DNA, the CDR3 is TGTGCCAGCAGCTTGGCCGGGGGCAGCCGCTCTGGAAACACCATATATTTT. Protein product: CASSLAGGSRSGNTIYF. The J gene is TRBJ1-3, the V gene TRBV5-4; possibly TRBD1 for D (6 bases). Germline V CDR1 and CDR2: SGHNT, YYREEE (reference sequence). V was trimmed by 0 bases and J by 0 bases, leaving 13 bases between them. The CDR3 is 17 amino acids.

DNA of the CDR3: TGCGCCAGCAGCTTGGTACTCTCGAGGGGCGCCGGGGAGCTGTTTTTT. Its protein is CASSLVLSRGAGELFF. The V call is TRBV5-1, the J call TRBJ2-2; D assignment may be TRBD1 or TRBD2 (5 bases each). The length of the CDR3 is 16 residues. Germline lookup yields CDR1 SGHRS and CDR2 YFSETQ. V shed 0 bases and J shed 6 bases, with 15 bases lying between them.

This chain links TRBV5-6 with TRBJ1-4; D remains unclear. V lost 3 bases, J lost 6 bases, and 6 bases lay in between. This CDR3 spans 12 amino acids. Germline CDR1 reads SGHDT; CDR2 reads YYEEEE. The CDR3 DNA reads TGTGCCAGCAGCTACGGGGATGAAAAACTGTTTTTT. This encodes CASSYGDEKLFF.

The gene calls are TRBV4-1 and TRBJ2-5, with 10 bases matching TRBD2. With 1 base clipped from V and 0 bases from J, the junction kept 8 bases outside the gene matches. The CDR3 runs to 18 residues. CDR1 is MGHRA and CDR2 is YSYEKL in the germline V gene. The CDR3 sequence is CASSQGASGSGYQETQYF. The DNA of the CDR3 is TGCGCCAGCAGCCAAGGTGCTAGCGGGAGTGGGTACCAAGAGACCCAGTACTTC.

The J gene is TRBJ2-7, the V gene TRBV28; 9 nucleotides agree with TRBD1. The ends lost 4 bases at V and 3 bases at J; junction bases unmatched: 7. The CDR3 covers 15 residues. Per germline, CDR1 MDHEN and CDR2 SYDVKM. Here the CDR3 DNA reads TGTGCCAGCAGTTCAGGGGACAGGGTCGACTACGAGCAGTACTTC. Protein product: CASSSGDRVDYEQYF.

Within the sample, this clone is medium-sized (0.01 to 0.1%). CDR3 nucleotide sequence: TGTGCCAGCAGTTCTCCCCAGCATTTT. Translation gives CASSSPQHF. This rearrangement joins TRBV28 to TRBJ1-5; D is unresolved. Germline lookup yields CDR1 MDHEN and CDR2 SYDVKM. This CDR3 spans 9 amino acids. Trimming shortened V by 4 bases and J by 10 bases, and 2 bases separated the two germline ends.